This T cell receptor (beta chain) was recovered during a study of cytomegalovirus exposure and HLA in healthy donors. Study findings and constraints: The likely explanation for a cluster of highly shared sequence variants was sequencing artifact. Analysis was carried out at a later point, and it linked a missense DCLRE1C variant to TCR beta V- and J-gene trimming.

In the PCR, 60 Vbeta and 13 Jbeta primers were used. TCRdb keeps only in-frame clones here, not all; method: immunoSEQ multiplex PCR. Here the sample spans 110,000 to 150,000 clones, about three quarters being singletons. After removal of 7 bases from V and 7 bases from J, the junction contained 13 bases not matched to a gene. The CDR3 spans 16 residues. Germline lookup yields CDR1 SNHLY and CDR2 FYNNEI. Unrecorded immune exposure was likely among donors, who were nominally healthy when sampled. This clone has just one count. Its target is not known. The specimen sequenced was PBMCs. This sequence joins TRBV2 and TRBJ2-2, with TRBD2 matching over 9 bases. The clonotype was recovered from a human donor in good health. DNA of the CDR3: TGTGCCAGCACCAGGGGGGCGGGGGGGCCCGTCGGGGAGCTGTTTTTT. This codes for CASTRGAGGPVGELFF.